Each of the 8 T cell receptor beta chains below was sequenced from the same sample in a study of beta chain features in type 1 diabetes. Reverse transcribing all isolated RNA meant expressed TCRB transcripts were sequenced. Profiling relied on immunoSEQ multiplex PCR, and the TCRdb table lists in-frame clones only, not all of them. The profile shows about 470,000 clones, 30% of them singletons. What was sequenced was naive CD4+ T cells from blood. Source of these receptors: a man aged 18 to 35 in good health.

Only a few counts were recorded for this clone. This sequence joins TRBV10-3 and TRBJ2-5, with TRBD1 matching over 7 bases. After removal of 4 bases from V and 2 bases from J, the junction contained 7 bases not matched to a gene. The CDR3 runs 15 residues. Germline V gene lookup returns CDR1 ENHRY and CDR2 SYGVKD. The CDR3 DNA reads TGTGCCATCAGTGGGTCTGACAGGGTACAAGAGACCCAGTACTTC. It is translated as CAISGSDRVQETQYF.

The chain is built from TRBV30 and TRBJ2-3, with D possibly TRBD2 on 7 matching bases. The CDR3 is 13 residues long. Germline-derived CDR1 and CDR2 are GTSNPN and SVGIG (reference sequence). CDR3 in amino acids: CASQRDITDTQYF. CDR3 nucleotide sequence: TGTGCATCTCAGCGGGACATCACAGATACGCAGTATTTT. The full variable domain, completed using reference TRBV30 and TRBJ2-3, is SQTIHQWPATLVQPVGSPLSLECTVEGTSNPNLYWYRQAAGRGLQLLFYSVGIGQISSEVPQNLSASRPQDRQFILSSKKLLLSDSGFYLCASQRDITDTQYFGPGTRLTVL.

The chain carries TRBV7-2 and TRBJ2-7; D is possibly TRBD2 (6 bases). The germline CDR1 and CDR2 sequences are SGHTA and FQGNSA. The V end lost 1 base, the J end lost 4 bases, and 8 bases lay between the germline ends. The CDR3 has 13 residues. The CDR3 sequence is CASSLVREYEQYF. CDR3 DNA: TGTGCCAGCAGCTTAGTCCGGGAGTACGAGCAGTACTTC. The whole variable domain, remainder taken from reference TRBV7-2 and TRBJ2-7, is GAGVSQSPSNKVTEKGKDVELRCDPISGHTALYWYRQSLGQGLEFLIYFQGNSAPDKSGLPSDRFSAERTGGSVSTLTIQRTQQEDSAVYLCASSLVREYEQYFGPGTRLTVT.

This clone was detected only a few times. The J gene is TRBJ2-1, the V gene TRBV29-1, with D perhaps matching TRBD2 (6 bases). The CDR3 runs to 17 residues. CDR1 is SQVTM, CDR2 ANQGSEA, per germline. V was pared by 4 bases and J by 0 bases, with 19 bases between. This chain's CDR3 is CSVGQPGLPTSYNEQFF. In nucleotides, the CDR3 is TGCAGCGTTGGCCAGCCGGGACTCCCGACCTCCTACAATGAGCAGTTCTTC.

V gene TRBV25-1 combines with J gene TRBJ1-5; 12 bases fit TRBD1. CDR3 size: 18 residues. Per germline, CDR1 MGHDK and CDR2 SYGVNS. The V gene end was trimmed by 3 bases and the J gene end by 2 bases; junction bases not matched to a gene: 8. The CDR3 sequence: CASSEWGTGGVGNQPQHF. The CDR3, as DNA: TGTGCCAGCAGTGAGTGGGGGACAGGGGGCGTGGGCAATCAGCCCCAGCATTTT.

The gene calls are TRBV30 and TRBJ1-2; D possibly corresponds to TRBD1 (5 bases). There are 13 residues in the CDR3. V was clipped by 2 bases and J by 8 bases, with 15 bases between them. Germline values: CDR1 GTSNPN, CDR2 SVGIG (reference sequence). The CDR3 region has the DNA TGTGCCTGGAGTCCAGATAGGGGAAGAGGCTACACCTTC. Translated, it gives CAWSPDRGRGYTF.

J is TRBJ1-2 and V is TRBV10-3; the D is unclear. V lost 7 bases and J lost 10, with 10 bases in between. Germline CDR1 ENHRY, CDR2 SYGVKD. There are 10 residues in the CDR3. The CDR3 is CAIKAVAYTF. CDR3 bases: TGTGCCATCAAGGCGGTAGCCTACACCTTC.

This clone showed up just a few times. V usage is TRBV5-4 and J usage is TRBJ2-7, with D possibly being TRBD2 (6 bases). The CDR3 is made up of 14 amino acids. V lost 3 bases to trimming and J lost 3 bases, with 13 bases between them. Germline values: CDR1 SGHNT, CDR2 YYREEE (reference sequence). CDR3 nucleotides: TGTGCCAGCAGCTCGCTAGCGAATAACTACGAGCAGTACTTC. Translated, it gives CASSSLANNYEQYF.